This TCR beta chain was recorded in a study of OX40 agonist ivuxolimab in advanced cancers. On the study more broadly: The drug used for patients, ivuxolimab, was an agonistic anti-OX40 (CD134) antibody. Findings and caveats of the study: Some nonresponders also had low normalized T-cell clonal expansion. Clonal expansion was seen in CD4+ and CD8+ blood T cells by week 6 at 0.1 to 3.0 mg/kg.

Some clones are missing from TCRdb's copy, which holds only in-frame ones; the method was immunoSEQ multiplex PCR. The profile shows some 98,000 clones, just under 95% of them singletons. Sampling of blood occurred at baseline, cycle 4 day 1, and cycle 7 day 1. As concerns this clone: Its matching antigen is unknown.

This CDR3 is built from 13 residues. This receptor was identified in an adult with an advanced solid tumor such as melanoma, head and neck, liver or kidney cancer. This specimen was CD4+ or CD8+ T cells sorted from blood, taken in a trial of the OX40 agonist ivuxolimab. The chain combines TRBV12-2 with TRBJ2-3. TRBV12-2 is assigned pseudogene status. CDR3 protein: CASRLRSRDTQYF. In DNA, the CDR3 is TGTGCAAGTCGCTTAAGAAGTAGGGATACGCAGTATTTT.